The text below deals with one TCR beta chain. Its antigen remains undetermined. No much larger clone exists at a distance of one base, and base qualities are not known. The data are from a study of blood T cell repertoires in COVID-19 (dated by TCRdb to about 2020). Some background on the complete study: Collaborator samples came from the United States, Italy and Spain and covered acute and convalescent phases of COVID-19. Where available, HLA class I and class II types were taken from metadata supplied by the sample provider and were not determined by assay-based typing. A freely available public database, intended as a resource for researchers studying the immune response to SARS-CoV-2, is where the repertoires were released. The dataset comprised deeply sampled blood TCRbeta repertoires from subjects exposed to, actively infected with, or recovered from COVID-19. The sample metadata nearly always contained a de-identified subject ID, COVID-19 status, age in years and sex. Samples were obtained from the ongoing ImmuneRACE study (first 160 participants) and from over 1,000 subjects provided by 6 global collaborators. The material from the prospective study consisted of cDNA or gDNA derived from T cells, B-cell-depleted T cells, or PBMCs.

Collaborating institutions collected whole blood in K2EDTA tubes following their own protocols. Collaborator samples were shipped for TCRbeta analysis as frozen whole blood, isolated PBMCs, or DNA extracted from either sample type. From cysteine to phenylalanine, the CDR3 is 13 amino acids long. The entry retains the CDR3 DNA only, 39 bases that are in frame from base 1. V lost 2 bases and J lost 7 bases; the stretch between them is 11 bases long. Beyond this particular receptor, the publication reports: Clinical and demographic metadata were provided uncurated, with the amount varying by source and participant.

TCRbeta CDR3 regions were amplified from genomic DNA by means of the immunoSEQ Assay, a bias-controlled multiplex PCR. In the original analysis: Nucleated cell counts per sample were estimated from amplification of reference gene primers within the assay. To quantify the absolute abundance of each unique TCRbeta CDR3 rearrangement, sequence reads were collapsed and filtered. For each sample, productive Simpson clonality was calculated as the square root of Simpson's diversity index across productive rearrangements. TCRdb provides this immuneACCESS table in a form limited to in-frame rearrangements. Some clones are lacking; in checked studies, under half of them reflect an unresolved V gene, and why the rest are absent is not known. That table furnishes V, J and clone size, whereas the DNA furnished D and trimming. The sample table contains approximately 350,000 clones; only one count was recorded for 89% of them. Clones ranked in the top ten supply roughly 1.2% of the sample.

The clonotype was recovered from a man aged 35-49 years with acute or convalescent COVID-19. Sequencing was carried out using peripheral blood. Recombination linked TRBV12-3 or TRBV12-4 to TRBJ1-2; too little of a D gene remains to name it. The CDR3 reads CASSLKSAGGYTF. The sequenced DNA is TGTGCCAGCAGTTTAAAGTCAGCGGGTGGCTACACCTTC.